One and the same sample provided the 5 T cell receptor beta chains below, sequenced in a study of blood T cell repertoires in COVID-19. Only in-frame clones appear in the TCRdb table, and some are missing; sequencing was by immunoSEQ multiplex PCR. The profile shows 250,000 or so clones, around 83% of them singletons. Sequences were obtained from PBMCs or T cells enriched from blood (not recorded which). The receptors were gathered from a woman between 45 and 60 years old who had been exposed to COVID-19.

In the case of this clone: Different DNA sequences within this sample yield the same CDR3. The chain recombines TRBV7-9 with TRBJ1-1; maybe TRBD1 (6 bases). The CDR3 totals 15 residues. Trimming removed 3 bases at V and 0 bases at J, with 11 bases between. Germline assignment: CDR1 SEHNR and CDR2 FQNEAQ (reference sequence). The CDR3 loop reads CASSFLTGMNTEAFF. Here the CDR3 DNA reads TGTGCCAGCAGCTTTCTAACAGGGATGAACACTGAAGCTTTCTTT.

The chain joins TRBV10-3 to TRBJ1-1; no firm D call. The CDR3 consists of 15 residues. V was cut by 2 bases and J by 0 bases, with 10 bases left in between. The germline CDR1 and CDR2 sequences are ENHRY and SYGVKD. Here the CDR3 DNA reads TGTGCCATCAGTGAGATCCCAGACATGAACACTGAAGCTTTCTTT. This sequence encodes CAISEIPDMNTEAFF.

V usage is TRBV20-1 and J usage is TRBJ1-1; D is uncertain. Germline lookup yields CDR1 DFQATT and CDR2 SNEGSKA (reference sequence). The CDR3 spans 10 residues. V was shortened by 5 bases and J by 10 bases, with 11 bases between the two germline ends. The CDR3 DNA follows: TGCAGTGCTTATCTTCGGGGAGCTTTCTTT. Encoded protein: CSAYLRGAFF.

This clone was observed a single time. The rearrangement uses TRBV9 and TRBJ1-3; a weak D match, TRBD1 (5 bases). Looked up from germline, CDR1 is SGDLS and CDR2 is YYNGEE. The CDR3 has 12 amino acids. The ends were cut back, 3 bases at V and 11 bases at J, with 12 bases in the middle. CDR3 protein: CASSATAGAIYF. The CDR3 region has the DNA TGTGCCAGCAGCGCGACAGCGGGGGCCATATATTTT.

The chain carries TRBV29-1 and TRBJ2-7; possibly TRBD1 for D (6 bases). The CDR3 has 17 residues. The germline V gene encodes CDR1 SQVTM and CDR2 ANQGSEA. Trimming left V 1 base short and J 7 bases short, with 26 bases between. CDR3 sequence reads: CSVEVGRGPETGPEQYF. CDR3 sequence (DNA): TGCAGCGTTGAAGTGGGCAGGGGCCCCGAAACCGGTCCGGAGCAGTACTTC.